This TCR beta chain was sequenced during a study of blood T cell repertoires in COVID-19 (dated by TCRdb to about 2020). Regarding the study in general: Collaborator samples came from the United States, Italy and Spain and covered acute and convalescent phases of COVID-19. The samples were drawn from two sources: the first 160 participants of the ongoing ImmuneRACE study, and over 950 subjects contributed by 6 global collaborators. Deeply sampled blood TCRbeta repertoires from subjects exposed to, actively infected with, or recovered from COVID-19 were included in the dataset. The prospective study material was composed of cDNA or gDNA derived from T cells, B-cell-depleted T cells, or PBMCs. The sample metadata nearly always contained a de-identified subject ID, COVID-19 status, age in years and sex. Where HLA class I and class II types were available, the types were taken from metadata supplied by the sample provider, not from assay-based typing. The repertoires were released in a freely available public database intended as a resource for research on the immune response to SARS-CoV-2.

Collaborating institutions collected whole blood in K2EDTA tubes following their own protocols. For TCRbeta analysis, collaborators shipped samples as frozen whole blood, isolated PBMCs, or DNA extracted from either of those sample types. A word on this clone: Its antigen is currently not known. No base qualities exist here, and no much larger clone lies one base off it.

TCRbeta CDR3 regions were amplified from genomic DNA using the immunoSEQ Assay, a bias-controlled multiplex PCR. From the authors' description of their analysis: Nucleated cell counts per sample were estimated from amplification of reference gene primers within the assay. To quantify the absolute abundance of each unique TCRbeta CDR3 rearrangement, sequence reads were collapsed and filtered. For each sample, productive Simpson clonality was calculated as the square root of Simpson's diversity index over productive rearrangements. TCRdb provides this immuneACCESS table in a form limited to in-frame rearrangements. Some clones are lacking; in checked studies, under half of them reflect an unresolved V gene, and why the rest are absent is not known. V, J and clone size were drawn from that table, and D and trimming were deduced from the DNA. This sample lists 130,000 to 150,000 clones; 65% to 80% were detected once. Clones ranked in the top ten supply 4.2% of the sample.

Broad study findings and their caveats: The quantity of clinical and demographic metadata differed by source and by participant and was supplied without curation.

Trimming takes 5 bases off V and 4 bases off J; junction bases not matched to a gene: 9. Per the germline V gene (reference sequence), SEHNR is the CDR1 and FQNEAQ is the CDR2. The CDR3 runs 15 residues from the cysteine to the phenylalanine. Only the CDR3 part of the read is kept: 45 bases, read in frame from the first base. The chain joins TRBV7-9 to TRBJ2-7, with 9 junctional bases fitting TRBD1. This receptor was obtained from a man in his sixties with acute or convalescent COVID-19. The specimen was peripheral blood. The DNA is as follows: TGTGCCAGCAGCCCCAATTTGGGACAGGGATACGAGCAGTACTTC. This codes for CASSPNLGQGYEQYF.